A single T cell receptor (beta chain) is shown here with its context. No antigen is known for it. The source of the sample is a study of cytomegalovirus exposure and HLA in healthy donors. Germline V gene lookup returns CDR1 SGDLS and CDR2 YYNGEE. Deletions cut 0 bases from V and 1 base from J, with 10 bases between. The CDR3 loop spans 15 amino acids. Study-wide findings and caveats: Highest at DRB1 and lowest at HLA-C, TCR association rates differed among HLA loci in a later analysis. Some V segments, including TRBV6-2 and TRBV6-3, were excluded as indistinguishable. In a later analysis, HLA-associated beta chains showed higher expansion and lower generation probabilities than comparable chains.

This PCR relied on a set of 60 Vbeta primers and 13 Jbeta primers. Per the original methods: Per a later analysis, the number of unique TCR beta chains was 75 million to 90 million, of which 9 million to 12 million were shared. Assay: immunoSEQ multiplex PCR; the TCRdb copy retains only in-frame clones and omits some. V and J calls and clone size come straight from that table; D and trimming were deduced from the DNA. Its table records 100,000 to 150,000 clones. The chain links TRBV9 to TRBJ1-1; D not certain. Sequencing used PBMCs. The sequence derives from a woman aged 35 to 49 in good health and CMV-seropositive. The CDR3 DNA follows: TGTGCCAGCAGCGTAGGTGCGGGAACGAACACTGAAGCTTTCTTT. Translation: CASSVGAGTNTEAFF.